This T cell receptor beta chain was captured by sequencing in a study of blood T cells in healthy people across ages. Using a J-beta primer mix together with a sample-barcoded 5' primer, a second PCR was run for roughly 7 to 11 cycles. All cDNA molecules were each tagged by a template-switch adaptor with 12 random nucleotides. TCRdb passed the 5' RACE reads through MiXCR, listing each CDR3 protein once. The data show about 780,000 distinct CDR3 sequences, around 25% seen once. This clonotype showed up just a few times. These data were likewise used in another study, on T cells of mothers and their children. That paper notes: RNA extracted was entirely used for cDNA synthesis, approximately 1.5 ug per 15 ul. Sample barcodes plus 2-4 random nucleotides came from the M1S primer. Each mother yielded more than 9.5 million TCR beta CDR3 reads. Each child yielded approximately 3 million reads.

Sample: blood. This TCR was recovered from a boy between 10 and 17 years old in good health.

The CDR3 DNA sequence: TGCGCCAGCAGCCAAGGACAGGGGGCTCTGGAGTTATCCGAGCAGTACTTC. Amino acid sequence: CASSQGQGALELSEQYF. The chain has TRBV4-1 and TRBJ2-7, with TRBD1 matching 10 bases. CDR1 is MGHRA, CDR2 YSYEKL, per germline. The length of the CDR3 is 17 residues. The V gene end was trimmed by 1 base and the J gene end by 6 bases; junction bases not matched to a gene: 12.